What follows are 11 T cell receptor beta chains derived from one specimen sequenced in a study of control samples from healthy donors and cancer patients. Produced via immunoSEQ multiplex PCR; TCRdb's table is partial and in-frame only. The sample contains 45,000 to 65,000 clones, about nine tenths of which appear only once. Sequenced input: PBMCs. Receptor source: a middle-aged man with head and neck cancer.

The V gene is TRBV28, the J gene TRBJ1-2, with no clear D. V shed 2 bases and J shed 8 bases, with 12 bases lying between them. In germline, CDR1 is MDHEN, CDR2 SYDVKM. The CDR3 loop spans 13 amino acids. CDR3: CASSLIRRSGYTF. The CDR3 DNA sequence: TGTGCCAGCAGTTTAATAAGGCGCTCGGGCTACACCTTC.

The chain links TRBV28 to TRBJ1-1; D may be TRBD1 (5 bases). The CDR3 extends over 14 amino acids. Germline values: CDR1 MDHEN, CDR2 SYDVKM. Trimming removed 3 bases from V and 7 bases from J, with 15 bases in between. The chain's CDR3 is CASSFSLGDSEAFF. In DNA, the CDR3 is TGTGCCAGCAGTTTCTCGTTGGGGGATAGTGAAGCTTTCTTT.

This chain uses TRBV6-2 or TRBV6-3 with TRBJ2-1; no clear D gene. The CDR3 length is 14 residues. Germline CDR1 is MNHEY and CDR2 is SVGEGT. Deletions cut 5 bases from V and 2 bases from J, with 10 bases between. CDR3 sequence reads: CASSPARPYNEQFF. In nucleotides, the CDR3 is TGTGCCAGCAGTCCCGCCCGGCCCTACAATGAGCAGTTCTTC.

V and J are TRBV9 and TRBJ2-3; 8 bases fit TRBD2. V shed 4 bases and J 3 bases; nucleotides not matched to a gene: 13. This CDR3 spans 17 amino acids. Per germline, CDR1 SGDLS and CDR2 YYNGEE. CDR3 protein: CASSPPGPGGATDTQYF. The CDR3 DNA sequence: TGTGCCAGCAGCCCCCCGGGCCCGGGGGGGGCGACAGATACGCAGTATTTT.

The chain recombines TRBV30 with TRBJ1-2; D not resolved. Per the germline V gene, CDR1 is GTSNPN and CDR2 is SVGIG (reference sequence). Trimming stripped 1 base from V and 6 bases from J, with 15 bases between. The CDR3 sequence is 14 residues long. This chain's CDR3 is CAWSGDRRDHGYTF. For the CDR3, the DNA is TGTGCCTGGAGTGGCGATCGGCGGGATCATGGCTACACCTTC. Complete variable domain (other parts from reference TRBV30 and TRBJ1-2): SQTIHQWPATLVQPVGSPLSLECTVEGTSNPNLYWYRQAAGRGLQLLFYSVGIGQISSEVPQNLSASRPQDRQFILSSKKLLLSDSGFYLCAWSGDRRDHGYTFGSGTRLTVV.

This clone was seen ten or more times. The V gene is TRBV19, the J gene TRBJ2-3, with 8 bases identical to TRBD1. Losses at the gene ends were 0 bases for V and 1 base for J; bases not matched to a gene: 18. The CDR3 loop spans 21 amino acids. Germline CDR1 and CDR2: LNHDA and SQIVND (reference sequence). The CDR3, as DNA: TGTGCCAGTAGTATAGATCGCGACAGGGGTACGGCGCACCTGGGCACAGATACGCAGTATTTT. This encodes CASSIDRDRGTAHLGTDTQYF.

The chain recombines TRBV30 with TRBJ1-1; D gene ambiguous. Germline V gene data show CDR1 as GTSNPN and CDR2 as SVGIG (reference sequence). This CDR3 is 13 amino acids long. The V end lost 0 bases, the J end lost 1 base, and 6 bases lay between the germline ends. The DNA of the CDR3 is TGTGCCTGGAGTGTGTCAGCGAACACTGAAGCTTTCTTT. Its protein product is CAWSVSANTEAFF.

The V and J genes are TRBV6-1 and TRBJ2-3; 9 bases agree with TRBD1. Germline V CDR1 and CDR2: MNHNS, SASEGT. The CDR3 totals 14 residues. Trimming took 1 base from V and 4 from J; bases not matched to a gene: 0. The CDR3: CASSEGQGADTQYF. The CDR3 coding sequence is TGTGCCAGCAGTGAAGGACAGGGGGCAGATACGCAGTATTTT.

The V and J genes are TRBV21-1 and TRBJ2-2. TRBV21-1 is marked as a pseudogene. This CDR3 contains 12 residues. For the CDR3, the DNA is TGTGCCAGCAGCAAAGCAGATGGGGAGCTGTTTTTT. Translated, it gives CASSKADGELFF.

V gene TRBV28 combines with J gene TRBJ1-1; D is possibly TRBD1 (5 bases). The CDR3 is 14 residues long. Trimming took 3 bases from V and 4 from J, leaving 12 bases between them. Germline CDR1 MDHEN, CDR2 SYDVKM. CDR3 region: CASSFREGSTEAFF. The DNA of the CDR3 is TGTGCCAGCAGTTTCCGGGAGGGGAGCACTGAAGCTTTCTTT.

V gene TRBV12-3 or TRBV12-4 combines with J gene TRBJ1-2, with 8 bases fitting TRBD1. Trimming cost V 3 bases and J 7 bases; bases outside gene matches: 4. This CDR3 contains 13 residues. This CDR3 reads CASSFGQGLGYTF. The CDR3 nucleotides are TGTGCCAGCAGTTTCGGACAGGGTCTTGGCTACACCTTC.